The entry below describes one T cell receptor beta chain. Its antigen is currently unknown. The source of the sample is a study of cytomegalovirus exposure and HLA in healthy donors. The study, taken as a whole, reports: In a later analysis, across HLA loci, associated TCR counts were highest for DRB1, lowest for HLA-C.

It was with 60 Vbeta and 13 Jbeta primers that the PCR ran. In the authors' methods: A follow-up analysis tallied 65 million to 80 million unique TCR beta chains, approximately 10 million shared. Repertoires were generated with immunoSEQ multiplex PCR, while TCRdb's copy carries only in-frame clones and drops some. V, J and clone size are those of that table, while D and trimming were read from the DNA. The sample contains some 120,000 clones, around 82% of which appear only once. Germline CDR1 is SGHRS and CDR2 is YFSETQ. Trimming shortened V by 0 bases and J by 5 bases, and 6 bases separated the two germline ends. CDR3 length: 13 amino acids.

The V gene is TRBV5-1, the J gene TRBJ1-5; no clear D. This clonotype was obtained from a man aged 35 to 55 in good health and CMV-seronegative. The sequencing sample was made of PBMCs. CDR3 loop: CASSLARDQPQHF. The CDR3 nucleotides read TGCGCCAGCAGCTTGGCCCGGGATCAGCCCCAGCATTTT.